This T cell receptor beta chain was sequenced for a study of early T cells in non-severe SARS-CoV-2 infection. In the study overall: It was bulk RNA from unsorted whole blood that was sequenced, and the chains were unpaired. Study conclusions and caveats: VDJdb matching favored anti-spike CD8 responses, missing private and CD4 specificities.

The V gene lost 4 bases and the J gene lost 5 bases, with 8 bases spanning the gap. Germline V gives CDR1 ENHRY, CDR2 SYGVKD. The CDR3 covers 13 residues. This clonotype was seen a few times. Its antigen is unknown. Individual cDNA molecules received unique molecular identifiers during library preparation. TCRdb processed the 5' RACE reads anew with MiXCR; each CDR3 protein has one entry. The data show about 110,000 distinct CDR3 sequences, roughly 12% seen once. The TCR originated in an adult who was a healthcare worker with PCR-confirmed SARS-CoV-2 infection or an uninfected control (not recorded which). The specimen was whole blood. V is TRBV10-3 and J is TRBJ1-4, with unresolved D. In nucleotides, the CDR3 is TGTGCCATCAGTGGACGGTCAAATGAAAAACTGTTTTTT. It yields the protein CAISGRSNEKLFF.